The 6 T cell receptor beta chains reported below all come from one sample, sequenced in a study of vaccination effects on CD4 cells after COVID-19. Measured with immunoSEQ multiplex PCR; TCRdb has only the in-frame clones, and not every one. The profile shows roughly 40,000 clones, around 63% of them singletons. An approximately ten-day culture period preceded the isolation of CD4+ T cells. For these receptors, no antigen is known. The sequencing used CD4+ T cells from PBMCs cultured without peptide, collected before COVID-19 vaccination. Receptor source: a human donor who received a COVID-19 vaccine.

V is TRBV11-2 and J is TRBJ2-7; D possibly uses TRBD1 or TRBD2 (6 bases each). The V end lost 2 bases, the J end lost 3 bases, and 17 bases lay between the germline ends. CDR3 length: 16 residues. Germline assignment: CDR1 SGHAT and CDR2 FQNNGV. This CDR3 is CASSLIRTAGYYEQYF. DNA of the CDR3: TGTGCCAGCAGCTTAATCCGGACAGCGGGCTACTACGAGCAGTACTTC. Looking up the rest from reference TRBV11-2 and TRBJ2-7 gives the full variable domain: EAGVAQSPRYKIIEKRQSVAFWCNPISGHATLYWYQQILGQGPKLLIQFQNNGVVDDSQLPKDRFSAERLKGVDSTLKIQPAKLEDSAVYLCASSLIRTAGYYEQYFGPGTRLTVT.

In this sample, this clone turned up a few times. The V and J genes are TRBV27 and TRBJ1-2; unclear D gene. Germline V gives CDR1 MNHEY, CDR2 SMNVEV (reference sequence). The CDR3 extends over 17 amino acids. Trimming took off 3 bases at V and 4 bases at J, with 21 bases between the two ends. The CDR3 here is CASSLSEATLQPYGYTF. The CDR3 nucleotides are TGTGCCAGCAGTTTGTCGGAGGCGACTCTGCAACCCTATGGCTACACCTTC.

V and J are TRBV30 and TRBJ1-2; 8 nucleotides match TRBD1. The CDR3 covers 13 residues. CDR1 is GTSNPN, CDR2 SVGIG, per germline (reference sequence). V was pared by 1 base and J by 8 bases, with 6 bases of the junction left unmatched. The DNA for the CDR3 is TGTGCCTGGAGTGCACAGGGGGTACAAGGCTACACCTTC. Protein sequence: CAWSAQGVQGYTF.

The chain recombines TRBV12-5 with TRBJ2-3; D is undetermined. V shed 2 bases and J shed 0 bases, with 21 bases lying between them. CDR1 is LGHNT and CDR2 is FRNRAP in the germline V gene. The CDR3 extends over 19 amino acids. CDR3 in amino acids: CASGLSLVDAEVSTDTQYF. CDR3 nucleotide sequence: TGTGCTAGTGGTTTGAGTCTGGTGGACGCAGAAGTGAGCACAGATACGCAGTATTTT.

CDR3 coding DNA: TGTGCCAGCAGCTTAGGAGGTCCCTCGAACACTGAAGCTTTCTTT. The encoded protein is CASSLGGPSNTEAFF. The V call is TRBV11-3, the J call TRBJ1-1; no clear D gene. The CDR3 spans 15 residues. V was shortened by 1 base and J by 1 base, with 10 bases between the two germline ends. From germline, CDR1 is SGHNT and CDR2 YENEEA.

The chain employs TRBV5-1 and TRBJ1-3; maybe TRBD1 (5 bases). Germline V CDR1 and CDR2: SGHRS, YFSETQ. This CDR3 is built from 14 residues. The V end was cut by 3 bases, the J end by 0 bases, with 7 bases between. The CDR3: CASSSGSSGNTIYF. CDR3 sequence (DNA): TGCGCCAGCAGCTCAGGGAGCTCTGGAAACACCATATATTTT.